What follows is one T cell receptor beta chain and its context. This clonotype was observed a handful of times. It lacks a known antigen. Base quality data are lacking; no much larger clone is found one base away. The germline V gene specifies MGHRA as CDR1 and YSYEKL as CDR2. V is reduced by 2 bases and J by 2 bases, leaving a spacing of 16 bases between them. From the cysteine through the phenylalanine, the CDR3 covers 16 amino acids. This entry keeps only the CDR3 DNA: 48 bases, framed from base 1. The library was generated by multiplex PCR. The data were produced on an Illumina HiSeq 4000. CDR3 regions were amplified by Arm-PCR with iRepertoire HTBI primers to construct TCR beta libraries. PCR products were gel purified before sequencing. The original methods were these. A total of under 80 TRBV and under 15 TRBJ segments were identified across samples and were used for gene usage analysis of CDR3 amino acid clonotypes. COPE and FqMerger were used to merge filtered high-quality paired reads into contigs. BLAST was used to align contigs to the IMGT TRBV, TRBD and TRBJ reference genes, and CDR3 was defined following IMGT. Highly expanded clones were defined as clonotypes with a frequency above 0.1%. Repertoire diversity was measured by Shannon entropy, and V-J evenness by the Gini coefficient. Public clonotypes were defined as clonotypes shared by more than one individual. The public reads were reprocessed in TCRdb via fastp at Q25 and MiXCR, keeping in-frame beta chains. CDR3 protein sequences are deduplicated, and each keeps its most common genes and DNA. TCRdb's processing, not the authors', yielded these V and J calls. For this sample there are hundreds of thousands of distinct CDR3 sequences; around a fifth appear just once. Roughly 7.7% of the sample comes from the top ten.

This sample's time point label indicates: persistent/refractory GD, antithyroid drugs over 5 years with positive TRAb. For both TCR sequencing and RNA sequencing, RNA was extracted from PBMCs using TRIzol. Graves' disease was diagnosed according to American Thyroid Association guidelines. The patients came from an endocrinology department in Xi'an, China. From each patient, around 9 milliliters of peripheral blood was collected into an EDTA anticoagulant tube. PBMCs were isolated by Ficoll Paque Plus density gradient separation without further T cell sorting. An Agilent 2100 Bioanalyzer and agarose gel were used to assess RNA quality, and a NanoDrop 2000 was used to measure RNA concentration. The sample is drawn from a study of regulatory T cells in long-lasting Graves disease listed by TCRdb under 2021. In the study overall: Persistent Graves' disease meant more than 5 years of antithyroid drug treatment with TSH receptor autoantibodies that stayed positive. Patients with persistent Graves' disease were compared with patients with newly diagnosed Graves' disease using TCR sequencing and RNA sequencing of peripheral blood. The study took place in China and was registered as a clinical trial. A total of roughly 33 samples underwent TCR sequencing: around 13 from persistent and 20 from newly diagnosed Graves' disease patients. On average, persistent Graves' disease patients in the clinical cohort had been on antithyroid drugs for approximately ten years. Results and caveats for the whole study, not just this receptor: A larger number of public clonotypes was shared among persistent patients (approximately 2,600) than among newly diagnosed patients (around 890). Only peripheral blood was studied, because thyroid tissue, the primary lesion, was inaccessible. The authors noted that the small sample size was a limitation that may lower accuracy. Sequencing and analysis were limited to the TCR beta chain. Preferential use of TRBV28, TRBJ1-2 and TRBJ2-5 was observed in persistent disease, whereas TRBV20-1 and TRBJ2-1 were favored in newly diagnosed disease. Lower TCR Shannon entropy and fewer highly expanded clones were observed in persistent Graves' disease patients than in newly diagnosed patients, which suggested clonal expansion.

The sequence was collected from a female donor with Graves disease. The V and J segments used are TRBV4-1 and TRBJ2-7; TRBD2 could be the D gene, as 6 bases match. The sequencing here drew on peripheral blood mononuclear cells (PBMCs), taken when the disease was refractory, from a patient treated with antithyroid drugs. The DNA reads TGCGCCAGCAGCCAACCTACCGGGACTCGTACCTACGAGCAGTACTTC. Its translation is CASSQPTGTRTYEQYF.